The clone carrying this T cell receptor (beta chain) has just a few counts. As defined, naive CD8 cells were CD45RO-negative and positively selected for CCR7, with terminally differentiated effector memory CD45RA+ cells excluded. This CDR3 has 14 residues. The V gene's germline CDR1 is SGDLS and CDR2 YYNGEE. V was cut by 0 bases and J by 2 bases, with 8 bases left in between. The sample comes from a study of shared clonotypes between healthy human individuals. Assay: immunoSEQ multiplex PCR; the TCRdb copy retains only in-frame clones and omits some. This sample has roughly 1,800,000 clones, with about 95% found just once.

The TCR was taken from a man in his late teens or twenties in good health. Sequencing was performed on naive CD8+ T cells sorted from blood. The chain recombines TRBV9 with TRBJ1-2; D gene uncertain. Here the CDR3 reads CASSVAQVNYGYTF. DNA for the CDR3: TGTGCCAGCAGCGTAGCCCAAGTGAACTATGGCTACACCTTC.